The 26 T cell receptor beta chains below were found in one sample sequenced in a study of blood T cell repertoires in COVID-19. Clones were read by immunoSEQ multiplex PCR, and TCRdb kept only the in-frame ones, dropping some. This table has fewer than 45,000 clones, roughly 90% appearing once. Specimen: peripheral blood. Source of these receptors: a man in his 60s with active or convalescent COVID-19.

The count of this clone is one. The V call is TRBV7-6, the J call TRBJ1-4; D is uncertain. Per germline, CDR1 SGHVS and CDR2 FNYEAQ. The CDR3 has 14 residues. V shed 2 bases and J shed 4 bases, with 8 bases lying between them. The CDR3 spells CASSLQRFNEKLFF. In DNA, the CDR3 is TGTGCCAGCAGCTTACAACGGTTTAATGAAAAACTGTTTTTT.

The V and J genes are TRBV7-9 and TRBJ1-5, with a weak D call TRBD1 (6 bases). This CDR3 is 14 amino acids long. Trimming took 3 bases from V and 1 from J, leaving 7 bases between them. Germline V gene data show CDR1 as SEHNR and CDR2 as FQNEAQ (reference sequence). This CDR3 is CASSLGQSNQPQHF. The CDR3, as DNA: TGTGCCAGCAGCTTGGGACAAAGCAATCAGCCCCAGCATTTT.

This clone was observed a single time. The V and J genes are TRBV7-9 and TRBJ1-5, with TRBD1 matching 9 bases. J gave up 1 base and V 5 bases, and 6 bases lay outside the gene matches. This CDR3 is built from 16 residues. CDR1 and CDR2 from the germline V gene are SEHNR and FQNEAQ (reference sequence). This CDR3 is CASSDIQGASNQPQHF. Here the CDR3 DNA reads TGTGCCAGCAGCGACATACAGGGGGCGAGCAATCAGCCCCAGCATTTT. Full variable domain (missing parts from reference TRBV7-9 and TRBJ1-5): DTGVSQNPRHKITKRGQNVTFRCDPISEHNRLYWYRQTLGQGPEFLTYFQNEAQLEKSRLLSDRFSAERPKGSFSTLEIQRTEQGDSAMYLCASSDIQGASNQPQHFGDGTRLSIL.

This chain connects TRBV7-2 to TRBJ1-2; D is possibly TRBD1 (6 bases). This CDR3 is 13 amino acids long. Trimming cost V 3 bases and J 3 bases, with 8 bases left between them. Germline CDR1 reads SGHTA; CDR2 reads FQGNSA. The CDR3 loop reads CASSFNRDYGYTF. The CDR3 nucleotides read TGTGCCAGCAGCTTCAACAGGGACTATGGCTACACCTTC.

The chain uses TRBV2 and TRBJ2-5; 12 nucleotides agree with TRBD2. The CDR3 covers 15 residues. Germline trimming cut 6 bases from V and 4 bases from J; bases unmatched to any gene: 6. Germline CDR1 SNHLY, CDR2 FYNNEI. CDR3 in DNA: TGTGCCAGCAGCGGACTAGCGGGGTCCCCAGAGACCCAGTACTTC. It specifies CASSGLAGSPETQYF.

The chain recombines TRBV4-1 with TRBJ2-4; D is ambiguous. V was shortened by 2 bases and J by 0 bases, with 8 bases between the two germline ends. Germline CDR1 MGHRA, CDR2 YSYEKL. The CDR3 loop spans 15 amino acids. The CDR3 protein is CASSQLNLAKNIQYF. CDR3 nucleotides: TGCGCCAGCAGCCAATTAAATCTAGCCAAAAACATTCAGTACTTC.

This chain uses TRBV18 with TRBJ2-1, with no clear D. The CDR3 length is 12 residues. Trimming shortened V by 3 bases and J by 5 bases, and 5 bases separated the two germline ends. CDR1 and CDR2 from the germline V gene are KGHSH and LQKENI. CDR3 sequence (DNA): TGTGCCAGCTCACCGTCTGACAATGAGCAGTTCTTC. Translating it yields CASSPSDNEQFF. The full variable domain, its missing parts supplied by reference TRBV18 and TRBJ2-1, is NAGVMQNPRHLVRRRGQEARLRCSPMKGHSHVYWYRQLPEEGLKFMVYLQKENIIDESGMPKERFSAEFPKEGPSILRIQQVVRGDSAAYFCASSPSDNEQFFGPGTRLTVL.

CDR3 protein: CASSPVGVSPLHF. The CDR3 DNA reads as TGTGCCAGCAGCCCCGTCGGGGTATCACCCCTCCACTTT. The chain links TRBV3-1 (or the pseudogene TRBV3-2) to TRBJ1-6, with unresolved D. The CDR3 loop spans 13 amino acids. With 4 bases removed from V and 10 bases from J, the gap between germline ends came to 11 bases. Germline CDR1 and CDR2: LGHDT and YNNKEL (reference sequence).

A single count supports this clone. This chain joins TRBV27 and TRBJ1-1; 9 nucleotides line up with TRBD1. The V and J ends lost 1 base and 5 bases, in that order; junction bases with no gene match: 8. The CDR3 runs to 16 residues. Germline CDR1 MNHEY, CDR2 SMNVEV (reference sequence). The CDR3, as DNA: TGTGCCAGCAGTTTATTCTTACAGGGGGCGAAAACTGAAGCTTTCTTT. Translated, it gives CASSLFLQGAKTEAFF.

V gene TRBV14 combines with J gene TRBJ2-7; 7 bases are a match to TRBD1. In germline, CDR1 is SGHDN, CDR2 FVKESK. The CDR3 consists of 12 residues. The trim removed 6 bases at V and 3 bases at J, leaving 2 bases unmatched. The CDR3 DNA reads TGTGCCAGCAGGGGGGACAGCTACGAGCAGTACTTC. Translation gives CASRGDSYEQYF.

The J gene is TRBJ1-2, the V gene TRBV5-1; no definite D call. The V gene lost 4 bases and the J gene lost 0 bases, with 7 bases spanning the gap. CDR1 SGHRS and CDR2 YFSETQ come from the germline V gene. The CDR3 has 13 amino acids. CDR3 residues: CASSQDTNYGYTF. CDR3 DNA sequence: TGCGCCAGCAGCCAAGACACTAACTATGGCTACACCTTC.

The chain links TRBV7-9 to TRBJ1-4, with TRBD1 as a possible D gene (5 bases). The CDR3 covers 17 residues. CDR1 SEHNR and CDR2 FQNEAQ come from the germline V gene (reference sequence). V shed 3 bases and J shed 7 bases, with 21 bases lying between them. CDR3 in DNA: TGTGCCAGCAGCTTCCGTCCGGACGGGGGGTTTGGTGAAAAACTGTTTTTT. Protein: CASSFRPDGGFGEKLFF.

The J gene is TRBJ2-4, the V gene TRBV12-3 or TRBV12-4; D is uncertain. The CDR3 runs to 13 residues. V lost 7 bases, J lost 5 bases, and 12 bases lay in between. CDR3 nucleotides: TGTGCCAGCACTTCTCGGTTCCAAAACATTCAGTACTTC. Its protein is CASTSRFQNIQYF.

This clone was observed a handful of times. The V gene is TRBV6-5, the J gene TRBJ1-1; no reliable D call. There are 15 residues in the CDR3. Trimming removed 2 bases from V and 0 bases from J, with 10 bases in between. Germline lookup yields CDR1 MNHEY and CDR2 SVGAGI. CDR3 in amino acids: CASSYESRMNTEAFF. The CDR3 DNA follows: TGTGCCAGCAGTTACGAGTCCCGCATGAACACTGAAGCTTTCTTT.

J is TRBJ1-1 and V is TRBV7-3, with D possibly TRBD1 on 5 matching bases. V gave up 5 bases and J gave up 5 bases, with 18 bases separating them. CDR1 is SGHTA and CDR2 is FQGTGA in the germline V gene. The CDR3 consists of 15 residues. The CDR3 DNA reads as TGTGCCAGCAGCCGCCTCCGGGGACGGGGGACTGAAGCTTTCTTT. Its protein product is CASSRLRGRGTEAFF. The full variable domain, its missing parts supplied by reference TRBV7-3 and TRBJ1-1, is GAGVSQTPSNKVTEKGKYVELRCDPISGHTALYWYRQSLGQGPEFLIYFQGTGAADDSGLPNDRFFAVRPEGSVSTLKIQRTERGDSAVYLCASSRLRGRGTEAFFGQGTRLTVV.

This chain links TRBV4-1 with TRBJ2-1; possibly TRBD1 for D (6 bases). Germline V gene sequence: CDR1 MGHRA, CDR2 YSYEKL. V lost 2 bases, J lost 4 bases, and 9 bases lay in between. This CDR3 has 14 residues. CDR3 region: CASSQYRVYNEQFF. The CDR3 coding sequence is TGCGCCAGCAGCCAATACAGGGTATACAATGAGCAGTTCTTC.

This rearrangement joins TRBV6-5 to TRBJ1-5; D not certain. The CDR3 is 15 residues long. Trimming removed 5 bases from V and 7 bases from J, with 18 bases in between. CDR1 is MNHEY and CDR2 is SVGAGI in the germline V gene. The CDR3 sequence is CASSPDSPAGQPQHF. CDR3 bases: TGTGCCAGCAGTCCGGACTCACCGGCTGGACAGCCCCAGCATTTT.

The V call is TRBV11-3, the J call TRBJ1-1; tentative D call: TRBD1 (5 bases). The germline V and J ends were trimmed by 0 bases and 2 bases, with 10 bases remaining between them. Germline loops: CDR1 SGHNT, CDR2 YENEEA. This CDR3 is 15 amino acids long. This CDR3 reads CASSLDATENTEAFF. The CDR3 region has the DNA TGTGCCAGCAGCTTAGATGCGACAGAAAACACTGAAGCTTTCTTT. The full variable domain, with the rest looked up from reference TRBV11-3 and TRBJ1-1, is EAGVVQSPRYKIIEKKQPVAFWCNPISGHNTLYWYLQNLGQGPELLIRYENEEAVDDSQLPKDRFSAERLKGVDSTLKIQPAELGDSAVYLCASSLDATENTEAFFGQGTRLTVV.

The rearrangement uses TRBV6-6 and TRBJ1-1, with D perhaps matching TRBD1 (5 bases). The V end was cut by 3 bases, the J end by 8 bases, with 13 bases between. CDR3 size: 13 residues. Per the germline V gene, CDR1 is MNHNY and CDR2 is SVGAGI (reference sequence). CDR3 protein: CASSYSGGSEAFF. Written as DNA, the CDR3 is TGTGCCAGCAGTTATAGTGGGGGGAGCGAAGCTTTCTTT.

The CDR3 loop is CASSSSTGELFF. The DNA of the CDR3 is TGTGCCAGCAGTTCTAGCACCGGGGAGCTGTTTTTT. The rearrangement joins TRBV12-3 or TRBV12-4 to TRBJ2-2, with unresolved D. The CDR3 is made up of 12 amino acids. V lost 4 bases to trimming and J lost 4 bases, with 4 bases between them.

The gene calls are TRBV9 and TRBJ1-2; D remains ambiguous. Germline V gene sequence: CDR1 SGDLS, CDR2 YYNGEE. This CDR3 has 15 amino acids. V lost 2 bases and J lost 4, with 15 bases in between. The chain's CDR3 is CASSVYPRKIYGYTF. CDR3 nucleotides: TGTGCCAGCAGCGTCTACCCAAGAAAAATCTATGGCTACACCTTC.

This chain connects TRBV18 to TRBJ2-7, with D unclear. The CDR3 length is 13 residues. Germline V lookup: CDR1 KGHSH, CDR2 LQKENI. Trimming pared 0 bases from V and 6 bases from J, leaving 9 bases between. CDR3 sequence reads: CASSPPGSVEQYF. For the CDR3, the DNA is TGTGCCAGCTCACCACCCGGGTCAGTCGAGCAGTACTTC.

This rearrangement joins TRBV14 to TRBJ1-4; possible D gene TRBD1, 6 bases. The CDR3 covers 12 residues. Trimming removed 5 bases at V and 8 bases at J, with 9 bases between. CDR1 is SGHDN and CDR2 is FVKESK in the germline V gene. CDR3 bases: TGTGCCAGCAGCTTCGGACAGGAAAAACTGTTTTTT. It codes for CASSFGQEKLFF.

J is TRBJ2-5 and V is TRBV24-1, with a tentative D call TRBD2 (5 bases). CDR1 KGHDR and CDR2 SFDVKD come from the germline V gene. Trimming left V 4 bases short and J 5 bases short, with 16 bases between. The length of the CDR3 is 15 residues. CDR3 sequence: CATSDPGPGSETQYF. The DNA for the CDR3 is TGTGCCACCAGTGACCCCGGGCCGGGGAGCGAGACCCAGTACTTC.

The CDR3 coding sequence is TGTGCCAGCCAACCACCCGGACAGTATAGCAATCAGCCCCAGCATTTT. It is translated as CASQPPGQYSNQPQHF. The rearrangement uses TRBV6-6 and TRBJ1-5, with a possible D match to TRBD1 (6 bases). CDR1 and CDR2 (germline): MNHNY, SVGAGI (reference sequence). The CDR3 contains 16 residues. Trimming removed 8 bases from V and 0 bases from J, with 17 bases in between.

This rearrangement joins TRBV29-1 to TRBJ1-5; 11 bases map to TRBD1. Losses at the gene ends were 6 bases for V and 6 bases for J; bases not matched to a gene: 7. The CDR3 runs 14 residues. Germline V gene sequence: CDR1 SQVTM, CDR2 ANQGSEA. The CDR3 loop is CSVAGTGGGQPQHF. The CDR3 nucleotides read TGCAGCGTAGCGGGGACAGGGGGTGGTCAGCCCCAGCATTTT.